This T cell receptor (beta chain) was found in a study of blood T cell repertoires in COVID-19. Original data processing: The assay estimated nucleated cells by amplifying reference gene primers. Here immunoSEQ multiplex PCR was the method, and the copy in TCRdb shows in-frame clones only, minus some. Clone size and the V and J calls come from that table; the DNA yielded D and trimming. The repertoire holds just under 45,000 clones, with around 80% as singletons. The CDR3 has 15 residues. V lost 5 bases, J lost 5 bases, and 10 bases stayed unmatched. CDR1 is SGHTA, CDR2 FQGNSA, per germline. This sequence originates from a human donor in a cohort sampled during active COVID-19. The V gene is TRBV7-2, the J gene TRBJ2-5; 8 bases are shared with TRBD2. The sample taken for sequencing was peripheral blood. In DNA, the CDR3 is TGTGCCAGCAGCCGCAGGACTAGCATATGGGAGACCCAGTACTTC. It is translated as CASSRRTSIWETQYF.